The 3 T cell receptor beta chains in this list originate from one sample, sequenced in a study of cytotoxic CD8 clonotypes in ibrutinib-treated CLL. Sequencing used immunoSEQ multiplex PCR; TCRdb keeps in-frame clones, though not all of them. The sample holds around 97,000 clones, almost 80% seen once. The sample consisted of PBMCs, taken after 12 months of ibrutinib treatment. These receptors all come from a human donor with chronic lymphocytic leukemia.

The V and J genes are TRBV7-3 and TRBJ1-1; D uncertain. Germline loops: CDR1 SGHTA, CDR2 FQGTGA. V was pared by 5 bases and J by 1 base, with 11 bases between. The CDR3 extends over 14 amino acids. This CDR3 is CASSILGENTEAFF. DNA of the CDR3: TGTGCCAGCAGCATACTCGGGGAGAACACTGAAGCTTTCTTT. The full variable domain, completed using reference TRBV7-3 and TRBJ1-1, is GAGVSQTPSNKVTEKGKYVELRCDPISGHTALYWYRQSLGQGPEFLIYFQGTGAADDSGLPNDRFFAVRPEGSVSTLKIQRTERGDSAVYLCASSILGENTEAFFGQGTRLTVV.

This clone was observed once. CDR3 nucleotide sequence: TGCAGCGTGAGCCCCCGACAGGGGGCTAGAAACACCATATATTTT. Encoded protein: CSVSPRQGARNTIYF. The rearrangement uses TRBV29-1 and TRBJ1-3; TRBD1 aligns across 10 bases. J gave up 5 bases and V 6 bases, and 10 bases lay outside the gene matches. Per germline, CDR1 SQVTM and CDR2 ANQGSEA. The CDR3 has 15 residues.

This chain joins TRBV5-1 and TRBJ2-1, with 9 bases lining up with TRBD2. J lost 0 bases, V lost 5 bases, and 3 bases had no gene match. This CDR3 spans 15 amino acids. From germline, CDR1 is SGHRS and CDR2 YFSETQ. In DNA, the CDR3 is TGCGCCAGCAGACTAGCGGGCCTCTCCTACAATGAGCAGTTCTTC. Its translation: CASRLAGLSYNEQFF.